The 20 T cell receptor beta chains below were found in one sample sequenced in a study of CXCR3-negative and CXCR3-positive naive CD8 T cells. With UMI labels, 5' RACE was used to prepare the TRB cDNA libraries. TCRdb re-called the 5' RACE reads; one entry per CDR3 protein, DNA not given. Found here are about 130,000 distinct CDR3 sequences; the top ten clones hold 0.25% to 0.35%. Sequenced material: naive CXCR3- CD8+ T cells from blood. Subset noted: CD45RO-CCR7+CD27+CD95- naive CD8+ T cells lacking CXCR3 (TNR3-). The receptor source for this set is a human donor in good health. Some clones in this sample may be carry-over from other donors' samples.

This chain links TRBV24-1 with TRBJ2-2; as DNA is missing, the TRBD1 call by TCRdb cannot be tested. The V gene's germline CDR1 is KGHDR and CDR2 SFDVKD. The CDR3 spans 12 residues. The CDR3 spells CATGGSTGELFF.

The chain employs TRBV7-9 and TRBJ1-2; TCRdb's D gene call, TRBD1, goes unchecked for lack of DNA. The germline V gene has CDR1 SEHNR and CDR2 FQNEAQ (reference sequence). This CDR3 is 13 amino acids long. Here the CDR3 reads CASSPPFGYGYTF.

The chain recombines TRBV10-1 with TRBJ2-7; the TRBD2 assignment by TCRdb is unverifiable without DNA. The length of the CDR3 is 13 residues. Germline-derived CDR1 and CDR2 are WNHNN and SYGVQD (reference sequence). CDR3 loop: CASSSSNSYEQYF.

The CDR3 is CASSDPFYEQYF. The chain couples TRBV6-1 to TRBJ2-7. Per germline, CDR1 MNHNS and CDR2 SASEGT. There are 12 residues in the CDR3.

The V and J genes are TRBV5-8 and TRBJ1-6. The CDR3 is 13 residues long. Germline V CDR1 and CDR2: SGHTS, YDEGEE. The chain's CDR3 is CASSSPLRPPLHF.

This chain uses TRBV4-3 with TRBJ1-1. Germline assignment: CDR1 LGHNA and CDR2 YSLEER. This CDR3 region has 14 residues. CDR3 sequence: CASSQERMNTEAFF.

The CDR3 spells CASSLEYQETQYF. The rearrangement uses TRBV5-1 and TRBJ2-5. Germline CDR1 and CDR2: SGHRS and YFSETQ. There are 13 residues in the CDR3. Filled out from reference TRBV5-1 and TRBJ2-5, the complete variable domain reads KAGVTQTPRYLIKTRGQQVTLSCSPISGHRSVSWYQQTPGQGLQFLFEYFSETQRNKGNFPGRFSGRQFSNSRSEMNVSTLELGDSALYLCASSLEYQETQYFGPGTRLLVL.

This chain uses TRBV19 with TRBJ2-7; the TCRdb call, TRBD1, lacks DNA for checking. This CDR3 contains 13 residues. Germline-derived CDR1 and CDR2 are LNHDA and SQIVND (reference sequence). The CDR3 region is CASSTLQGYEQYF. Full variable domain (rest looked up from reference TRBV19 and TRBJ2-7): DGGITQSPKYLFRKEGQNVTLSCEQNLNHDAMYWYRQDPGQGLRLIYYSQIVNDFQKGDIAEGYSVSREKKESFPLTVTSAQKNPTAFYLCASSTLQGYEQYFGPGTRLTVT.

The V and J genes are TRBV7-9 and TRBJ1-1. Germline CDR1 and CDR2: SEHNR and FQNEAQ (reference sequence). The CDR3 consists of 16 residues. The CDR3 spells CASSVGTAGLNTEAFF.

The chain is built from TRBV14 and TRBJ2-7. Per germline, CDR1 SGHDN and CDR2 FVKESK. This CDR3 is 13 amino acids long. The CDR3 loop reads CASSQDGAYEQYF.

J is TRBJ1-2 and V is TRBV7-2. This CDR3 spans 12 amino acids. In germline, CDR1 is SGHTA, CDR2 FQGNSA. CDR3 sequence: CATRLSNYGYTF.

This chain joins TRBV12-5 and TRBJ2-1; TCRdb indicates TRBD2, and absent DNA this call remains unverified. CDR1 is LGHNT and CDR2 is FRNRAP in the germline V gene. The CDR3 extends over 17 amino acids. The CDR3 sequence is CASGSRLAGSSYNEQFF.

This sequence joins TRBV6-1 and TRBJ1-2; with no DNA, the TCRdb D assignment of TRBD1 cannot be verified. This CDR3 is built from 11 residues. Germline V gene lookup returns CDR1 MNHNS and CDR2 SASEGT. The CDR3 sequence is CASRGDTGYTF.

This chain connects TRBV28 to TRBJ2-7. This CDR3 contains 12 residues. Germline V gives CDR1 MDHEN, CDR2 SYDVKM. This chain's CDR3 is CASSSVSGEQYF.

The J gene is TRBJ2-7, the V gene TRBV28; TCRdb picks TRBD1, but there is no DNA to check that call. CDR1 and CDR2 from the germline V gene are MDHEN and SYDVKM. This CDR3 is 14 amino acids long. CDR3 loop: CASSLPGERSQQYF.

The chain links TRBV4-1 to TRBJ2-7; TCRdb's D call, TRBD1, is unchecked because there is no DNA. The V gene's germline CDR1 is MGHRA and CDR2 YSYEKL. This CDR3 comprises 15 residues. The chain's CDR3 is CASSQGTGPPYEQYF.

Here the CDR3 reads CASTKQYDSEGLYGYTF. This chain uses TRBV5-1 with TRBJ1-2. The CDR3 spans 17 residues. Germline V gene data show CDR1 as SGHRS and CDR2 as YFSETQ.

The chain is built from TRBV12-3 or TRBV12-4 and TRBJ2-4. This CDR3 spans 11 amino acids. Here the CDR3 reads CASSNGNIQYF.

This chain links TRBV7-6 with TRBJ2-7; without DNA, the TCRdb call of TRBD1 cannot be checked. There are 14 residues in the CDR3. The germline V gene has CDR1 SGHVS and CDR2 FNYEAQ. Here the CDR3 reads CASSLGPGTYEQYF.

The genes are TRBV29-1 and TRBJ2-3; TCRdb returns TRBD2, unconfirmable since there is no DNA. The CDR3 has 13 amino acids. Germline CDR1 is SQVTM and CDR2 is ANQGSEA. The CDR3 protein is CSVEDIGRDTQYF.